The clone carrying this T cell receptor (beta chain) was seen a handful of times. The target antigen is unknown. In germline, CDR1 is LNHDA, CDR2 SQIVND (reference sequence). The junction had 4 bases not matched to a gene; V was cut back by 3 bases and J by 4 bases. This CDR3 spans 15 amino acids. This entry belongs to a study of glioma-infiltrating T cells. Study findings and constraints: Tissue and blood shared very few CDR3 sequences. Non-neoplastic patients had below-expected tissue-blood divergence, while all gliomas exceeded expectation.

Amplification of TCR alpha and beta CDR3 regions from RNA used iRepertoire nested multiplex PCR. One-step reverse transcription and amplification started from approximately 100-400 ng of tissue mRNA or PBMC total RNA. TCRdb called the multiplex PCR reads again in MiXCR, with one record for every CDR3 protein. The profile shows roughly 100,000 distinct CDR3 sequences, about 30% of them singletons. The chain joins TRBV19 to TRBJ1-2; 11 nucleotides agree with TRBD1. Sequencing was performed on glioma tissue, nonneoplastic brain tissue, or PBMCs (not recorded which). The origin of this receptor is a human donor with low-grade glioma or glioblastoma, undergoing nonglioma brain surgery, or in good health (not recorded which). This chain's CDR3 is CASSMAGTGGYGYTF. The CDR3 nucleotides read TGTGCCAGTAGTATGGCCGGGACAGGGGGCTATGGCTACACCTTC.